Listed below are T cell receptor beta chains from one sample, sequenced in a study of cytomegalovirus exposure and HLA in healthy donors. Sequencing used immunoSEQ multiplex PCR; TCRdb keeps in-frame clones, though not all of them. In the table there are about 190,000 clones, 81% of which are singletons. The material sequenced was PBMCs. The receptors originated from a man aged 50-60 years in good health and CMV-seronegative. The CDR3 runs from the conserved cysteine through the conserved F or W. The D gene is left open where the match is weak. Clone size is stated in some rows and not others, as once, few, many or a class when expanded.

cdr3_length | d_call | j_call | clone_size | v_call | cdr3_nt | cdr3_aa
13 | - | TRBJ1-2 | - | TRBV2 | TGTGCCAGCTTAGAGGACTGGGCATATGGCTACACCTTC | CASLEDWAYGYTF
14 | - | TRBJ1-4 | - | TRBV27 | TGTGCCAGCAGCCACGACAGGTATAATGAAAAACTGTTTTTT | CASSHDRYNEKLFF
14 | - | TRBJ2-7 | - | TRBV7-9 | TGTGCCAGCAGCTTAGCGGGCTTAACCTACGAGCAGTACTTC | CASSLAGLTYEQYF
14 | TRBD1 | TRBJ2-3 | - | TRBV7-7 | TGTGCCAGCAGCGTAGGACAGGGAACAGATACGCAGTATTTT | CASSVGQGTDTQYF
15 | TRBD1 | TRBJ2-7 | - | TRBV2 | TGTGCCAGCAGGGACTCCGGGACAGGGATCAACGAGCAGTACTTC | CASRDSGTGINEQYF
14 | - | TRBJ2-1 | - | TRBV7-2 | TGTGCCAGCAGCTTCAGGGCCCTCAGGGATGAGCAGTTCTTC | CASSFRALRDEQFF
14 | TRBD2 | TRBJ2-1 | - | TRBV30 | TGTGCCTGGGTGGGACTAGCGGATTACAATGAGCAGTTCTTC | CAWVGLADYNEQFF
13 | TRBD2 | TRBJ2-2 | - | TRBV10-3 | TGTGCCTCAGAAGCGGGGGGCCCCGGGGAGCTGTTTTTT | CASEAGGPGELFF
16 | - | TRBJ2-1 | few | TRBV7-2 | TGTGCCAGCAGCTCCCCGGGACTTCGGGACGGGAATGAGCAGTTCTTC | CASSSPGLRDGNEQFF
15 | TRBD2 | TRBJ2-2 | - | TRBV6-1 | TGTGCCAGCAGTTCTAGCGGGGCCTACACCGGGGAGCTGTTTTTT | CASSSSGAYTGELFF
12 | - | TRBJ2-5 | - | TRBV11-2 | TGTGCCAGCAGCACCCGGGAAGAGACCCAGTACTTC | CASSTREETQYF
12 | TRBD1 | TRBJ1-2 | - | TRBV27 | TGTGCCAGCAGCCTCCGGGACAGTGGCTACACCTTC | CASSLRDSGYTF
14 | TRBD1 | TRBJ1-2 | - | TRBV7-9 | TGTGCCAGCAGCTTGGGATCCAGGGGGAATGGCTACACCTTC | CASSLGSRGNGYTF
13 | - | TRBJ1-1 | - | TRBV27 | TGTGCCAGCAGTTATCAGGGGCCCACTGAAGCTTTCTTT | CASSYQGPTEAFF
15 | TRBD2 | TRBJ2-4 | - | TRBV27 | TGTGCCAGCAGCTCTAGCGGGGGGCTCCCAAACATTCAGTACTTC | CASSSSGGLPNIQYF
11 | - | TRBJ2-3 | - | TRBV7-9 | TGTGCCAGCGAAGGAGCGGATACGCAGTATTTT | CASEGADTQYF
14 | - | TRBJ2-2 | - | TRBV5-1 | TGCGCCAGCAGCCTTCGACGGGACACCGGGGAGCTGTTTTTT | CASSLRRDTGELFF
14 | - | TRBJ2-2 | - | TRBV9 | TGTGCCAGCAGTTCAGGGGCGAACACCGGGGAGCTGTTTTTT | CASSSGANTGELFF
16 | - | TRBJ1-6 | once | TRBV5-5 | TGTGCCAGCAGCTTGAATACGAACAGCCATAATTCACCCCTCCACTTT | CASSLNTNSHNSPLHF
14 | TRBD2 | TRBJ2-1 | - | TRBV7-2 | TGTGCCAGCAGCTTCGGGACTAGCCGGGGTGAGCAGTTCTTC | CASSFGTSRGEQFF
15 | - | TRBJ1-2 | few | TRBV7-7 | TGTGCCAGCAGCGCTTACAGGGAGGGTTCTCCTGGCTACACCTTC | CASSAYREGSPGYTF
15 | TRBD2 | TRBJ2-1 | - | TRBV9 | TGTGCCAGCAGCGTAGGCGGGGGGGCCTACAATGAGCAGTTCTTC | CASSVGGGAYNEQFF
16 | - | TRBJ1-5 | - | TRBV7-9 | TGTGCCAGCAGCCTCTGGGGGGGAAATAGCAATCAGCCCCAGCATTTT | CASSLWGGNSNQPQHF
13 | - | TRBJ2-5 | few | TRBV5-1 | TGCGCCAGCAGCCCCGGACTGCGGGAGACCCAGTACTTC | CASSPGLRETQYF
15 | TRBD2 | TRBJ2-5 | - | TRBV11-2 | TGTGCCAGCAGCTCCATAAGCGGGGGAGGGGAGACCCAGTACTTC | CASSSISGGGETQYF
16 | TRBD2 | TRBJ2-5 | - | TRBV7-9 | TGTGCCAGCAGCTACCCGGGACTAGCGGCCCAAGAGACCCAGTACTTC | CASSYPGLAAQETQYF